This T cell receptor beta chain came from a study of T cell changes during pregnancy in multiple sclerosis (dated by TCRdb to 2018 to 2020). Some background on the complete study: Changes in the T cell repertoire over the course of pregnancy were examined in this study in women with multiple sclerosis.

A distance of 19 bases separates the germline ends of V and J, which lose 9 bases and 5 bases respectively. As encoded in the germline V gene, CDR1 is MNHGY while CDR2 is SVAAGI. The CDR3 runs 15 residues from the cysteine to the phenylalanine. Only the CDR3 DNA is retained, 45 bases long and in frame from the first base. The method was the immunoSEQ multiplex PCR assay. The table comes from immuneACCESS by way of TCRdb, which keeps in-frame sequences with V and J called. Part of the clones is missing from these tables; in studies checked, under half for an unresolved V gene and the rest for unknown reasons. In this sample the table shows approximately 100,000 clones, about 93% of which occur a single time. The ten largest clones add up to over 3.5% of the sample. Of note for this clone: This receptor's antigen is unknown. No clone much larger than this one lies a single base away; base qualities are absent.

This specimen was peripheral blood, taken in the first trimester of pregnancy. This sequence was found in a female donor with multiple sclerosis, enrolled in a pregnancy study. The rearranged chain carries TRBV6-9 and TRBJ2-2; TRBD1 is possibly the D segment (5 matching bases). The nucleotide sequence is TGTGCCAGTGAGCTAGGGGAAAAAGGGACCGGGGAGCTGTTTTTT. This yields the protein CASELGEKGTGELFF.